These 14 T cell receptor beta chains originate from one sample sequenced in a study of blood T cell repertoires in COVID-19. Repertoires were generated with immunoSEQ multiplex PCR, while TCRdb's copy carries only in-frame clones and drops some. The repertoire holds about 80,000 clones, with 70% to 90% as singletons. The sequencing input was peripheral blood. The origin of the receptors is a man aged 70-80 years with active or convalescent COVID-19.

V and J are TRBV2 and TRBJ1-1, with 7 bases lining up with TRBD1. Germline V lookup: CDR1 SNHLY, CDR2 FYNNEI. The CDR3 length is 14 residues. The J segment lost 3 bases and the V segment lost 6 bases, leaving 7 bases of the junction unmatched. This chain's CDR3 is CASRRDSQYTEAFF. In nucleotides, the CDR3 is TGTGCCAGCAGAAGGGACAGCCAATACACTGAAGCTTTCTTT.

The V gene is TRBV10-3, the J gene TRBJ2-7, with D maybe TRBD2 (6 bases). Looked up from germline, CDR1 is ENHRY and CDR2 is SYGVKD. With 6 bases removed from V and 5 bases from J, the gap between germline ends came to 11 bases. CDR3 length equals 12 residues. CDR3 amino acids: CAISPTGDEQYF. CDR3 in DNA: TGTGCCATCAGCCCTACGGGGGACGAGCAGTACTTC.

This clone appeared once. CDR3 residues: CASSTGPGGYQPQHF. In nucleotides, the CDR3 is TGTGCCAGCAGTACCGGGCCCGGGGGGTATCAGCCCCAGCATTTT. This sequence joins TRBV28 and TRBJ1-5; the D gene is possibly TRBD1 (5 bases). The CDR3 is 15 residues long. With 5 bases removed from V and 5 bases from J, the gap between germline ends came to 16 bases. CDR1 MDHEN and CDR2 SYDVKM come from the germline V gene.

J is TRBJ1-1 and V is TRBV19; possibly TRBD1 for D (5 bases). V lost 9 bases and J 2 bases, leaving 16 bases between the germline ends. The germline CDR1 and CDR2 sequences are LNHDA and SQIVND (reference sequence). The CDR3 is made up of 14 amino acids. CDR3 amino acids: CASGTGVANTEAFF. The CDR3 coding sequence is TGTGCCAGCGGCACGGGGGTGGCTAACACTGAAGCTTTCTTT.

Here the CDR3 DNA reads TGTGCCATCAGTAACTCCAGGGGTGCTAACTATGGCTACACCTTC. Translated, it gives CAISNSRGANYGYTF. The chain carries TRBV10-3 and TRBJ1-2; tentative D call: TRBD1 (6 bases). The CDR3 runs to 15 residues. V was pared by 5 bases and J by 0 bases, with 13 bases between. Germline assignment: CDR1 ENHRY and CDR2 SYGVKD.

The chain employs TRBV27 and TRBJ2-2; 9 bases are shared with TRBD1. Losses at the gene ends were 5 bases for V and 6 bases for J; bases not matched to a gene: 7. CDR3 length equals 15 residues. Germline loops: CDR1 MNHEY, CDR2 SMNVEV (reference sequence). The CDR3 region is CASSGGQGPAGELFF. CDR3 in DNA: TGTGCCAGCAGTGGGGGACAGGGACCGGCCGGGGAGCTGTTTTTT.

The J gene is TRBJ1-2, the V gene TRBV3-1 (or the pseudogene TRBV3-2), with D unresolved. This CDR3 spans 13 amino acids. Per germline, CDR1 LGHDT and CDR2 YNNKEL (reference sequence). V was cut by 2 bases and J by 5 bases, with 9 bases left in between. In DNA, the CDR3 is TGTGCCAGCAGCCAATTACAGTTGTATGGCTACACCTTC. Translated, it gives CASSQLQLYGYTF.

CDR3 sequence reads: CASSRGRGGAFQLGYGYTF. CDR3 nucleotide sequence: TGTGCCAGCAGCCGAGGAAGGGGGGGCGCATTCCAACTGGGCTATGGCTACACCTTC. The V call is TRBV6-6, the J call TRBJ1-2; possibly TRBD1 for D (6 bases). This CDR3 has 19 amino acids. The germline V and J ends were trimmed by 6 bases and 4 bases, with 30 bases remaining between them. In germline, CDR1 is MNHNY, CDR2 SVGAGI (reference sequence).

The chain is built from TRBV13 and TRBJ1-1; 9 bases map to TRBD1. This CDR3 has 15 amino acids. J was trimmed by 5 bases and V by 5 bases; bases with no gene match: 9. In germline, CDR1 is PRHDT, CDR2 FYEKMQ (reference sequence). The CDR3 region is CASSDRDRVWTEAFF. The CDR3 coding sequence is TGTGCCAGCAGCGACCGGGACAGGGTTTGGACTGAAGCTTTCTTT.

V is TRBV3-1 (or the pseudogene TRBV3-2) and J is TRBJ1-1; no reliable D call. Germline V lookup: CDR1 LGHDT, CDR2 YNNKEL (reference sequence). V shed 2 bases and J shed 1 base, with 11 bases lying between them. The CDR3 runs to 15 residues. CDR3 sequence reads: CASSQLWHQNTEAFF. For the CDR3, the DNA is TGTGCCAGCAGCCAACTGTGGCACCAGAACACTGAAGCTTTCTTT.

The chain uses TRBV5-1 and TRBJ2-3, with D unclear. V shed 0 bases and J shed 4 bases, with 15 bases lying between them. Germline CDR1 and CDR2: SGHRS and YFSETQ. The CDR3 extends over 16 amino acids. The DNA of the CDR3 is TGCGCCAGCAGCTTGGCGTTAATATTCAGGCCAGATACGCAGTATTTT. Translated, it gives CASSLALIFRPDTQYF.

The J gene is TRBJ2-1, the V gene TRBV5-1; possibly TRBD1 for D (6 bases). The CDR3 loop spans 15 amino acids. The germline CDR1 and CDR2 sequences are SGHRS and YFSETQ. Trimming stripped 5 bases from V and 4 bases from J, with 16 bases between. Here the CDR3 DNA reads TGCGCCAGCAGTCGGTTGGAGACAGGTTACAATGAGCAGTTCTTC. Translating it yields CASSRLETGYNEQFF.

V gene TRBV19 combines with J gene TRBJ1-2, with D uncertain. CDR1 LNHDA and CDR2 SQIVND come from the germline V gene (reference sequence). V was clipped by 3 bases and J by 2 bases, with 13 bases between them. There are 15 residues in the CDR3. CDR3 region: CASSIKEGSNYGYTF. The DNA for the CDR3 is TGTGCCAGTAGTATCAAAGAGGGTTCAAACTATGGCTACACCTTC.

The genes are TRBV6-2 or TRBV6-3 and TRBJ1-6, with a tentative D call TRBD1 (6 bases). Germline CDR1 MNHEY, CDR2 SVGEGT. The CDR3 is 11 amino acids. V gave up 7 bases and J gave up 14 bases, with 12 bases separating them. The CDR3, as DNA: TGTGCCAGCACCCCGGGACACTCCCTCCACTTT. Residues: CASTPGHSLHF.